Presented here are 14 T cell receptor beta chains from one specimen sequenced in a study of blood T cell repertoires in COVID-19. Using immunoSEQ multiplex PCR, the repertoire was profiled, and TCRdb retains in-frame clones only, with some absent. The repertoire holds about 250,000 clones, around four fifths seen once, with 4% to 4.5% in the top ten. The sample taken for sequencing was peripheral blood. These receptors originate from a woman in her thirties or forties with active or convalescent COVID-19.

The V call is TRBV29-1, the J call TRBJ1-5; 9 bases agree with TRBD1. The CDR3 is 14 amino acids. V lost 7 bases to trimming and J lost 3 bases; unmatched junction nucleotides: 7. In germline, CDR1 is SQVTM, CDR2 ANQGSEA. The CDR3 region is CSAKTGGANQPQHF. DNA of the CDR3: TGCAGCGCGAAGACAGGGGGGGCCAATCAGCCCCAGCATTTT.

The chain joins TRBV7-2 to TRBJ1-2; 9 nucleotides match TRBD1. Germline CDR1 SGHTA, CDR2 FQGNSA. This CDR3 is 15 amino acids long. Unmatched junction bases numbered 7, after V lost 4 bases and J lost 4 bases. CDR3 residues: CASSSAGTGTYGYTF. The CDR3 DNA reads TGTGCCAGCAGCTCCGCCGGGACAGGGACCTATGGCTACACCTTC. Using reference TRBV7-2 and TRBJ1-2 for the parts outside the CDR3, the full variable domain is GAGVSQSPSNKVTEKGKDVELRCDPISGHTALYWYRQSLGQGLEFLIYFQGNSAPDKSGLPSDRFSAERTGGSVSTLTIQRTQQEDSAVYLCASSSAGTGTYGYTFGSGTRLTVV.

This clone was detected once. The chain couples TRBV2 to TRBJ1-5; TRBD1 might be the D (6 bases). The germline V gene has CDR1 SNHLY and CDR2 FYNNEI. The CDR3 runs to 18 residues. The V end was cut by 6 bases, the J end by 0 bases, with 21 bases between. CDR3 in amino acids: CASSQERQAPDSNQPQHF. In nucleotides, the CDR3 is TGTGCCAGCAGCCAAGAAAGACAGGCTCCCGATAGCAATCAGCCCCAGCATTTT.

The chain couples TRBV7-2 to TRBJ2-3; TRBD2 matches at 12 bases. The germline V gene has CDR1 SGHTA and CDR2 FQGNSA. The CDR3 runs to 15 residues. With 5 bases clipped from V and 5 bases from J, the junction kept 5 bases outside the gene matches. CDR3 coding DNA: TGTGCCAGCAGCCTAACTAGCGGGGGGAGAGATACGCAGTATTTT. Amino acids: CASSLTSGGRDTQYF.

The chain couples TRBV5-1 to TRBJ2-3; the D gene is possibly TRBD1 (6 bases). The CDR3 has 14 residues. Germline-derived CDR1 and CDR2 are SGHRS and YFSETQ. The germline V and J ends were trimmed by 1 base and 5 bases, with 11 bases remaining between them. Here the CDR3 DNA reads TGCGCCAGCAGCTTGTCACCAGGGGTAGATACGCAGTATTTT. The encoded protein is CASSLSPGVDTQYF.

V and J are TRBV15 and TRBJ1-1; D ambiguous. V was shortened by 9 bases and J by 4 bases, with 15 bases between the two germline ends. This CDR3 is built from 13 residues. Looked up from germline, CDR1 is LNHNV and CDR2 is YYDKDF (reference sequence). The CDR3 protein is CATVEVRGTEAFF. The CDR3 DNA reads as TGTGCCACTGTAGAGGTCAGAGGCACTGAAGCTTTCTTT. The full variable domain, rest sourced from reference TRBV15 and TRBJ1-1, is DAMVIQNPRYQVTQFGKPVTLSCSQTLNHNVMYWYQQKSSQAPKLLFHYYDKDFNNEADTPDNFQSRRPNTSFCFLDIRSPGLGDTAMYLCATVEVRGTEAFFGQGTRLTVV.

The V gene is TRBV5-4, the J gene TRBJ2-7; D is ambiguous. Trimming pared 2 bases from V and 0 bases from J, leaving 12 bases between. Germline assignment: CDR1 SGHNT and CDR2 YYREEE (reference sequence). The CDR3 has 15 residues. CDR3 sequence reads: CASSFSTESSYEQYF. The CDR3 nucleotides are TGTGCCAGCAGCTTTTCTACCGAAAGCTCCTACGAGCAGTACTTC.

The sample holds a few counts of this clone. The V and J genes are TRBV4-1 and TRBJ1-2; no clear D gene. The CDR3 contains 12 residues. Per the germline V gene, CDR1 is MGHRA and CDR2 is YSYEKL. V lost 0 bases to trimming and J lost 6 bases, with 5 bases between them. This CDR3 reads CASSQESDGYTF. CDR3 coding DNA: TGCGCCAGCAGCCAAGAGAGCGATGGCTACACCTTC.

The chain uses TRBV6-6 and TRBJ1-2; a weak D match, TRBD1 (5 bases). Germline V gives CDR1 MNHNY, CDR2 SVGAGI (reference sequence). Deletions cut 5 bases from V and 4 bases from J, with 11 bases between. The CDR3 sequence is 13 residues long. Here the CDR3 reads CASSPGRSYGYTF. In DNA form, the CDR3 reads TGTGCCAGCAGTCCAGGGCGTAGCTATGGCTACACCTTC.

CDR3: CASSLGSGTVYEQYV. The DNA of the CDR3 is TGTGCCAGCAGCTTAGGCTCCGGGACAGTATACGAGCAGTACGTC. This rearrangement joins TRBV7-9 to TRBJ2-7, with 7 bases that match TRBD1. Germline trimming cut 1 base from V and 4 bases from J; bases unmatched to any gene: 7. This CDR3 is built from 15 residues. The germline gives CDR1 SEHNR, CDR2 FQNEAQ (reference sequence).

This clone was observed a handful of times. The chain employs TRBV12-3 or TRBV12-4 and TRBJ1-1; possibly TRBD1 for D (6 bases). V was cut by 6 bases and J by 1 base, with 9 bases left in between. The CDR3 spans 13 residues. The CDR3 loop is CASSRTANTEAFF. CDR3 coding DNA: TGTGCCAGCAGCCGGACAGCGAACACTGAAGCTTTCTTT.

Only one count was recorded for this clone. The gene calls are TRBV5-6 and TRBJ1-2; D is unresolved. CDR3 length: 14 residues. Trimming stripped 6 bases from V and 4 bases from J, with 16 bases between. Per the germline V gene, CDR1 is SGHDT and CDR2 is YYEEEE. The CDR3 spells CASNRPLSLYGYTF. In nucleotides, the CDR3 is TGTGCCAGCAACAGACCCCTGTCCCTCTATGGCTACACCTTC.

The CDR3 reads CAWTGGSDTQYF. The CDR3 DNA reads TGTGCCTGGACGGGGGGGTCGGATACGCAGTATTTT. The chain links TRBV30 to TRBJ2-3; TRBD2 aligns across 8 bases. This CDR3 has 12 residues. Germline lookup yields CDR1 GTSNPN and CDR2 SVGIG (reference sequence). With V trimmed by 4 bases and J by 6 bases, 3 bases remained unmatched.

The gene calls are TRBV19 and TRBJ2-1, with D possibly TRBD1 on 6 matching bases. Looked up from germline, CDR1 is LNHDA and CDR2 is SQIVND (reference sequence). CDR3 length equals 15 residues. V lost 1 base and J 4 bases, leaving 11 bases between the germline ends. CDR3 protein: CASSIGGHTYNEQFF. The CDR3 bases are TGTGCCAGTAGTATAGGGGGACATACTTACAATGAGCAGTTCTTC.